This T cell receptor (beta chain) comes out of a study of response to subunit inactivated influenza vaccine. General observations from the study: That few new T cells are recruited by each seasonal influenza vaccination was the authors' suggestion.

This clonotype was detected a few times. The target antigen is unknown. MiXCR was run by TCRdb on the RT-PCR reads, yielding one entry per CDR3 protein. This sample has 560,000 or so distinct CDR3 sequences; 7.6% occur once, and the top ten carry roughly 13%. J lost 3 bases, V lost 4 bases, and 5 bases had no gene match. CDR3 size: 15 residues. Germline V gives CDR1 SGHRS, CDR2 YFSETQ. The TCR sequence derives from a man in his fifties or sixties who received an inactivated influenza vaccine. Sample: PBMCs from blood, taken less than 30 months after vaccination. The genes are TRBV5-1 and TRBJ2-7; 12 positions agree with TRBD2. The CDR3: CASSKETSGGYEQYF. The CDR3 coding sequence is TGCGCCAGCAGCAAAGAGACTAGCGGGGGCTACGAGCAGTACTTC.